Below, 9 T cell receptor beta chains from the same sample are listed, as sequenced in a study of blood T cells in healthy people across ages. The use of a sample-barcoded 5' primer and a J-beta primer mix characterized a second PCR of roughly 7 to 11 cycles. TCRdb fed the 5' RACE reads into MiXCR, producing one record per CDR3 protein. The table has about 650,000 distinct CDR3 sequences, about 30% seen once. Sequencing was done on a sample of blood. These receptors all stem from an elderly woman in good health.

Comments on this clonotype: A much larger clone differs from this one at a single base, so this may be a read error. The V and J genes are TRBV28 and TRBJ2-5; D not certain. Per germline, CDR1 MDHEN and CDR2 SYDVKM. This CDR3 is 12 amino acids long. Trimming cost V 5 bases and J 11 bases, with 15 bases left between them. CDR3 nucleotide sequence: TGTGCCAGCAGTACCAACTACAATGAGCAGTACTTC. This sequence encodes CASSTNYNEQYF.

This clonotype appeared many times. V usage is TRBV5-6 and J usage is TRBJ2-7, with 7 bases that match TRBD1. Germline CDR1 is SGHDT and CDR2 is YYEEEE. The CDR3 consists of 15 residues. Trimming cost V 4 bases and J 4 bases; bases outside gene matches: 11. The DNA of the CDR3 is TGTGCCAGCAGCCCGCCGGGGACAGCGAGATACGAGCAGTACTTC. Translated, it gives CASSPPGTARYEQYF.

This clonotype was seen repeatedly, ten times or more. J is TRBJ1-5 and V is TRBV5-6; D gene unclear. Trimming shortened V by 2 bases and J by 4 bases, and 10 bases separated the two germline ends. Germline-derived CDR1 and CDR2 are SGHDT and YYEEEE. The CDR3 has 14 amino acids. The CDR3 region is CASSLGRINQPQHF. The DNA of the CDR3 is TGTGCCAGCAGCTTAGGAAGGATTAATCAGCCCCAGCATTTT.

This clonotype has at least ten counts. The chain couples TRBV20-1 to TRBJ2-7; 9 bases are a match to TRBD1. CDR1 is DFQATT and CDR2 is SNEGSKA in the germline V gene (reference sequence). The CDR3 totals 15 residues. V lost 6 bases, J lost 2 bases, and 11 bases stayed unmatched. The CDR3 spells CSAPDRGTGTYEQYF. For the CDR3, the DNA is TGCAGTGCGCCCGACCGCGGGACAGGGACCTACGAGCAGTACTTC.

This sequence joins TRBV29-1 and TRBJ1-3; D is unclear. CDR3 size: 15 residues. The ends were cut back, 0 bases at V and 3 bases at J, with 12 bases in the middle. Germline V gene lookup returns CDR1 SQVTM and CDR2 ANQGSEA. Here the CDR3 reads CSVEDIRAVGNTIYF. DNA for the CDR3: TGCAGCGTTGAAGATATTAGGGCAGTTGGAAACACCATATATTTT.

As concerns this clonotype: A much larger clone is a single base away; this may be a read error. The chain carries TRBV20-1 and TRBJ2-7, with TRBD2 matching 9 bases. Germline values: CDR1 DFQATT, CDR2 SNEGSKA (reference sequence). V lost 3 bases, J lost 3 bases, and 6 bases stayed unmatched. CDR3 length: 14 residues. The CDR3 coding sequence is TGCAGTGCTAGCATGGCGGGGGGGGACTACGAGCAGTACTTC. Residues: CSASMAGGDYEQYF.

This clonotype has a handful of counts. The chain recombines TRBV20-1 with TRBJ1-6; D might be TRBD1 (6 bases). The CDR3 loop spans 15 amino acids. The V end was cut by 2 bases, the J end by 7 bases, with 15 bases between. The V gene's germline CDR1 is DFQATT and CDR2 SNEGSKA (reference sequence). CDR3 DNA sequence: TGCAGTGCTAGAAGGGTAGAAGGGGGAAATTCACCCCTCCACTTT. Residues: CSARRVEGGNSPLHF.

In its sample, this clonotype was seen a few times. V usage is TRBV7-6 and J usage is TRBJ1-4, with D tentatively TRBD1 (6 bases). Germline-derived CDR1 and CDR2 are SGHVS and FNYEAQ. V shed 5 bases and J shed 3 bases, with 13 bases lying between them. CDR3 length equals 15 residues. DNA of the CDR3: TGTGCCAGCAGCGACGGAGGGGGGCCTAATGAAAAACTGTTTTTT. As protein: CASSDGGGPNEKLFF.

This clonotype was seen a few times. V gene TRBV20-1 combines with J gene TRBJ1-1; possible D gene TRBD1, 6 bases. The V end was cut by 5 bases, the J end by 7 bases, with 17 bases between. In germline, CDR1 is DFQATT, CDR2 SNEGSKA (reference sequence). The CDR3 spans 13 residues. CDR3 sequence reads: CSAGGTTGREAFF. CDR3 DNA: TGCAGTGCTGGGGGAACGACAGGCCGTGAAGCTTTCTTT.